This TCR beta chain came from a study of blood T cell repertoires in COVID-19 (dated by TCRdb to the early 2020s). Background on the whole study: Collaborator samples came from the United States, Italy and Spain and covered acute and convalescent phases of COVID-19. The material from the prospective study consisted of cDNA or gDNA derived from T cells, B-cell-depleted T cells, or PBMCs. Subjects who had been exposed to COVID-19, were actively infected with it, or had recovered from it provided the deeply sampled blood TCRbeta repertoires that made up the dataset. A freely available public database, intended as a resource for researchers studying the immune response to SARS-CoV-2, is where the repertoires were released. The samples were drawn from two sources: the first 160 participants of the ongoing ImmuneRACE study, and 1,000 to 1,500 subjects contributed by 6 global collaborators. A de-identified subject ID, COVID-19 status, age in years and sex were almost always included in the sample metadata. Where available, HLA class I and class II types were obtained from metadata supplied by the sample provider rather than from assay-based typing. Overall results and qualifications from the work: How much clinical and demographic metadata was included differed by source and by participant, and the metadata was provided uncurated.

Concerning this clone itself: Its antigen has not been determined. Within one base of it there is no much larger clone, and no base qualities were kept.

The V end loses 0 bases and the J end loses 5 bases, and a stretch of 14 bases separates them. The cysteine opens and the phenylalanine closes a CDR3 of 15 amino acids. Of the read, only the CDR3 DNA is kept; its 45 bases are in frame from base 1. The germline V gene sets CDR1 to SGDLS and CDR2 to YYNGEE. TCRbeta CDR3 regions were amplified from genomic DNA using the immunoSEQ Assay, a bias-controlled multiplex PCR. The original methods were these. The number of nucleated cells in each sample was estimated by amplification of reference gene primers within the assay. Sequence reads were collapsed and filtered to measure the absolute abundance of every unique TCRbeta CDR3 rearrangement. For each sample, productive Simpson clonality was calculated as the square root of Simpson's diversity index over productive rearrangements. The immuneACCESS repertoire file appears here via TCRdb, limited to in-frame rearrangements. These files lack a portion of the clones; in checked studies, under half of the deficit traces to unresolved V genes, and the cause of the others is not known. V and J calls and clone size come straight from that table; D and trimming were deduced from the DNA. The sample records under 85,000 clones, roughly 83% of which are singletons. The ten largest make up around 7% of the sample.

At one collaborating source in Seattle, patients were enrolled during active infection and were followed longitudinally through the course of disease. Whole blood was collected in K2EDTA tubes by collaborating institutions according to the institutions' own protocols. For TCRbeta analysis, collaborator samples were shipped as frozen whole blood, as isolated PBMCs, or as DNA extracted from either sample type. Recombination joined TRBV9 with TRBJ1-2, and TRBD1 may be the D gene, going by 5 matching bases. The sequenced material came from peripheral blood. The TCR sequence derives from a man younger than 40 with COVID-19, enrolled during active disease. The base sequence is TGTGCCAGCAGCGTAGATAGGGGCATTCGATATGGCTACACCTTC. It encodes CASSVDRGIRYGYTF.